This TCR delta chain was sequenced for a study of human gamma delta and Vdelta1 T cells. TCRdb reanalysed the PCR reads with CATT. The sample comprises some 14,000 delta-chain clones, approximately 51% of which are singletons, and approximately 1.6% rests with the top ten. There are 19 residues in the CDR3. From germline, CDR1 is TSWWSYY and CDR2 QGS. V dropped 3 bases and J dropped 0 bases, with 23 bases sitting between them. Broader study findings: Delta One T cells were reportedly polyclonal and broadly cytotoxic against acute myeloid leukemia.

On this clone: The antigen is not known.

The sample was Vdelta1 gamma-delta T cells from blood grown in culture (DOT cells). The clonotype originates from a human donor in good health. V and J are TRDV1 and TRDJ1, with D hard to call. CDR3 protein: CALGDHGRRVPLYTDKLIF. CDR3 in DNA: TGTGCTCTTGGGGACCATGGGCGACGGGTGCCCCTTTACACCGATAAACTCATCTTT.